A selection of T cell receptor beta chains follows, all from one sample in a study of T cells in Graves' hyperthyroidism and ophthalmopathy. TCRdb re-derived calls from the multiplex PCR reads in MiXCR, one entry per CDR3 protein. This sample carries 300,000 to 400,000 distinct CDR3 sequences, about 15% of them seen once, and the ten largest clones take approximately 10%. The sample was blood. The receptors were gathered from a woman aged 60-75 years with Graves' hyperthyroidism. CDR3s include the opening cysteine and the closing phenylalanine or tryptophan. Fields, in order: clone size, J gene, V gene, CDR3 protein. The listing skips clone size in some rows; elsewhere it reads once, few, many or a size class.

many,TRBJ2-7,TRBV6-2/TRBV6-3,CASSWVPGQGAEQYF
many,TRBJ1-4,TRBV20-1,CSARWTAEKLFF
-,TRBJ1-1,TRBV7-9,CASSLGSRQDQAFF
few,TRBJ2-5,TRBV7-9,CASSSNPVRTHQETQYF
many,TRBJ1-3,TRBV7-2,CASSFPGQLSGNTIYF
once,TRBJ1-3,TRBV11-2,CASSLDGVGNTIYF
many,TRBJ2-1,TRBV27,CASNLLGRSNYNEQFF
-,TRBJ2-1,TRBV7-7,CASSSTSGSRSEQFF
few,TRBJ2-1,TRBV28,CASSVRLAGDRSYNEQFF
many,TRBJ2-1,TRBV5-4,CASSPRPSGYQDNEQFF
many,TRBJ2-1,TRBV6-6,CASSYLGPGTSGHYNEQFF
many,TRBJ1-5,TRBV2,CASRGDGVNQPQHF
-,TRBJ1-1,TRBV29-1,CSVWTPGLNTEAFF
few,TRBJ2-1,TRBV15,CATSSHYNEQFF
few,TRBJ2-6,TRBV10-3,CAISPQGAHSGANVLTF
many,TRBJ2-5,TRBV7-8,CASSRPLQETQYF
many,TRBJ2-5,TRBV9,CASSVEAGRSLETQYF
-,TRBJ2-5,TRBV28,CASTDRVTQETQYF
many,TRBJ2-1,TRBV11-2,CASSLIGGNEQFF
many,TRBJ2-5,TRBV20-1,CSIKEVQETQYF
-,TRBJ2-5,TRBV20-1,CSANGRTQYF
many,TRBJ1-2,TRBV20-1,CSARSTGARVHYGYTF
many,TRBJ1-6,TRBV11-2,CASSLSGTANSPLHF
many,TRBJ1-2,TRBV20-1,CSASYRGRNYGYTF
many,TRBJ1-2,TRBV7-9,CASSLALTGGEYGYTF
-,TRBJ2-1,TRBV9,CASNVGGGRDEQFF
many,TRBJ1-1,TRBV20-1,CSARDLRATEAFF
many,TRBJ2-1,TRBV2,CASSESGYNEQFF
many,TRBJ2-7,TRBV5-1,CASSLVQGITYEQYF
many,TRBJ2-5,TRBV11-2,CASSPLRLAGGGETQYF
few,TRBJ2-1,TRBV27,CASSPMWREIGDEQFF
-,TRBJ2-1,TRBV20-1,CSALRGLAGHEQFF
-,TRBJ1-1,TRBV5-1,CASSRLMNTEAFF
many,TRBJ2-2,TRBV12-3/TRBV12-4,CASSFRALRDRNTGELFF
-,TRBJ2-2,TRBV12-5,CASGPTSAANTGELFF
many,TRBJ2-1,TRBV12-3/TRBV12-4,CASSHGWSTGEQFF
-,TRBJ1-5,TRBV28,CASSLTGQGFQPQHF
few,TRBJ1-1,TRBV27,CASTASHGGDTEAFF
many,TRBJ2-3,TRBV5-1,CASSQGLAGVTDTQYF
many,TRBJ1-2,TRBV11-3,CASSSYDSIPNYGYTF
-,TRBJ1-2,TRBV28,CATTGQGASYGYTF
-,TRBJ2-7,TRBV6-4,CASSDTGVEQYF
many,TRBJ1-1,TRBV27,CASSFGDRGPYTEAFF
-,TRBJ2-1,TRBV12-5,CASGLVVGTQGNEQFF
few,TRBJ2-1,TRBV14,CASSQGRKTNEQFF
-,TRBJ2-7,TRBV5-8,CASSVYRGGSYEQYF
-,TRBJ1-6,TRBV19,CATGTGWGSPLHF
many,TRBJ2-7,TRBV2,CATRDLLAGAPLEQYF